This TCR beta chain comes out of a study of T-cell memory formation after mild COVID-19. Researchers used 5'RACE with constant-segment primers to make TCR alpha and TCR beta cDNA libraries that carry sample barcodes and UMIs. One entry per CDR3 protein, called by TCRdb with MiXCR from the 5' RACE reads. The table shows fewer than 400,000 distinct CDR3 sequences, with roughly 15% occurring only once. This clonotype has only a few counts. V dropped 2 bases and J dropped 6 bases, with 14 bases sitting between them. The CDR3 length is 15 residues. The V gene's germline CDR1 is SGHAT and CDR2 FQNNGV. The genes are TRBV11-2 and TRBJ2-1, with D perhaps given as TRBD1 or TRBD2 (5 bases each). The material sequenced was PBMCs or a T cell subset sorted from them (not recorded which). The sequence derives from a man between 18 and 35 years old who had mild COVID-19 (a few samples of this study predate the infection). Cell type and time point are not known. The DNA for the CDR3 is TGTGCCAGCAGCTTACCCGGGACCCTTCGCAATGAGCAGTTCTTC. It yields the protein CASSLPGTLRNEQFF.